These T cell receptor beta chains were read from a single sample in a study of shared clonotypes between healthy human individuals. Only in-frame clones appear in the TCRdb table, and some are missing; sequencing was by immunoSEQ multiplex PCR. The data show about 1.5 million clones, with approximately 98% seen just once and approximately 0.45% held by the top ten. The sample was naive CD4+ T cells sorted from blood. These receptors all come from a man in his thirties or forties in good health. The CDR3 runs from the conserved cysteine through the conserved F or W.

j_call v_call cdr3_aa
TRBJ2-7 TRBV4-1 CASSQVKNLSYEQYF
TRBJ2-7 TRBV19 CASSIGVRGYEQYF
TRBJ2-1 TRBV9 CASSVLAAREQFF
TRBJ1-2 TRBV7-9 CASSSDSYGYTF
TRBJ2-3 TRBV18 CASSPGQISTDTQYF
TRBJ2-7 TRBV2 CASRRQGILSEQYF
TRBJ2-3 TRBV5-1 CASSRGRVGTDTQYF
TRBJ2-5 TRBV4-3 CASSRGQGVVTQYF
TRBJ1-5 TRBV30 CAWTGGPNQPQHF
TRBJ2-5 TRBV19 CASSIPRGTQYF
TRBJ2-1 TRBV5-1 CASSSGTANNEQFF
TRBJ2-7 TRBV18 CASSPSIGRGSYEQYF
TRBJ2-7 TRBV30 CAWSRGGTGYEQYF
TRBJ2-3 TRBV29-1 CSVAHPEGATQYF
TRBJ2-5 TRBV5-1 CASSLDPAGETQYF
TRBJ2-1 TRBV4-1 CASSQAGQGYSRSYNEQFF
TRBJ2-1 TRBV27 CASPRQDRPPSSYNEQFF
TRBJ2-7 TRBV6-5 CASSPRRGTGFEQYF
TRBJ2-1 TRBV29-1 CSADSFSTYNEQFF
TRBJ1-5 TRBV9 CASSRTQSNQPQHF
TRBJ2-1 TRBV4-2 CASSLTGLGRVEQFF
TRBJ2-3 TRBV11-2 CASSFSQGTFADTQYF
TRBJ1-2 TRBV28 CASSLTGEGYGYTF
TRBJ2-7 TRBV7-9 CASSLRTENYEQYF
TRBJ2-3 TRBV18 CATLRASAPESTDTQYF
TRBJ1-5 TRBV5-1 CASSSQGPYSNQPQHF
TRBJ2-7 TRBV10-3 CATDRGGRNEQYF
TRBJ2-5 TRBV7-2 CASSSTSHQETQYF
TRBJ1-1 TRBV7-8 CASSLAVTRFMNTEAFF
TRBJ1-3 TRBV18 CASSRRDLSGNTIYF
TRBJ2-1 TRBV18 CASSPGTGGDEQFF
TRBJ1-5 TRBV9 CASSVEGGTQPQHF
TRBJ2-7 TRBV7-2 CASNPPGQGFGEQYF
TRBJ1-3 TRBV5-5 CASSLEVGGGVKGNTIYF
TRBJ2-7 TRBV18 CASSKGLAAYEQYF
TRBJ2-7 TRBV27 CASSWGLAGPYEQYF
TRBJ2-1 TRBV5-4 CASSLPGEGYNEQFF
TRBJ1-2 TRBV11-2 CASSTGTNYGYTF
TRBJ2-3 TRBV5-1 CASSPVPGRGGDTQYF
TRBJ1-4 TRBV5-1 CASSTGQVATNEKLFF
TRBJ2-7 TRBV7-6 CASSLKTGPSKSYEQYF
TRBJ2-3 TRBV18 CASSTPGGPQYF